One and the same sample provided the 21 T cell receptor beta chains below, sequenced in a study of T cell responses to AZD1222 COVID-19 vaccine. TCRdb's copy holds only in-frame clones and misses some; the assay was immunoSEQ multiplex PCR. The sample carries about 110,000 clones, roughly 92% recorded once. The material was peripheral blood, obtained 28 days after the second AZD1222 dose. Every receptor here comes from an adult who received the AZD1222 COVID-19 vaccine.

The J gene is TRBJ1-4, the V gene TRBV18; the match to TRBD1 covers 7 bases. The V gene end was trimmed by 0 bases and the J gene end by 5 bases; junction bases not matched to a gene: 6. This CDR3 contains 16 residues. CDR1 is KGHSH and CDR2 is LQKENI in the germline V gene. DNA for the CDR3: TGTGCCAGCTCACCACCGTTGGGGACAGCGAATGAAAAACTGTTTTTT. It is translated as CASSPPLGTANEKLFF.

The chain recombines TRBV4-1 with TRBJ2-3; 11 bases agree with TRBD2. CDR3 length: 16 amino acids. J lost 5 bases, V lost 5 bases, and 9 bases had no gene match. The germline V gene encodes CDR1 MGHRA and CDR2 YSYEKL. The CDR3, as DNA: TGCGCCAGCAGCACCCAACTAGCGGGGGCGGGAGATACGCAGTATTTT. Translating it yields CASSTQLAGAGDTQYF.

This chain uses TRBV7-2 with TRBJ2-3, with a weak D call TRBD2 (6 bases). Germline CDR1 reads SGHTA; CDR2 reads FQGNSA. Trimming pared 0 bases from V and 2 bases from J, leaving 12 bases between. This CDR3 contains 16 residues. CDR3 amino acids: CASSLAVGGATDTQYF. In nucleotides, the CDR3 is TGTGCCAGCAGCTTAGCGGTTGGCGGGGCCACAGATACGCAGTATTTT.

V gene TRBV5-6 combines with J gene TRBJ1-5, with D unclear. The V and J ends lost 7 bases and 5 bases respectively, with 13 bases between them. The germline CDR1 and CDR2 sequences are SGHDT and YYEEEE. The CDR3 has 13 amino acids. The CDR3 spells CASSAAGYQPQHF. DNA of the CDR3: TGTGCCAGCTCAGCCGCGGGGTATCAGCCCCAGCATTTT.

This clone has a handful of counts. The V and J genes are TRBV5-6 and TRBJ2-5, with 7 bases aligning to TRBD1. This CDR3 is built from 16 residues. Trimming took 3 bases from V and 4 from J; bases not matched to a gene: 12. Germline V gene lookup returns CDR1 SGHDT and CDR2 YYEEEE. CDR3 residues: CASSSRDRVQGETQYF. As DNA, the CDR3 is TGTGCCAGCAGCTCGAGAGACAGGGTCCAGGGAGAGACCCAGTACTTC.

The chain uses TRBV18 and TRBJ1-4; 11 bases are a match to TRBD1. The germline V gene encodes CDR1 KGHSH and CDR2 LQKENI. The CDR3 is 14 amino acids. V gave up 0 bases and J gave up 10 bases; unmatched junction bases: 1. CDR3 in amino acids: CASSPPGQGVKLFF. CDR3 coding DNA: TGTGCCAGCTCACCACCGGGACAGGGGGTAAAACTGTTTTTT.

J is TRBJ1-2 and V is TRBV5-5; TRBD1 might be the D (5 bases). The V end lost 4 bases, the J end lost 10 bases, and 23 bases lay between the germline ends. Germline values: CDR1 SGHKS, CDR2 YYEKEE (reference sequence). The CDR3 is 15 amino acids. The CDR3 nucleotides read TGTGCCAGCAGCATCGGGGCAATAAAGTCCTTCGACTACACCTTC. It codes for CASSIGAIKSFDYTF.

This CDR3 reads CASSTTSGGYNEQFF. The CDR3 bases are TGTGCCAGCTCTACAACTAGCGGGGGTTACAATGAGCAGTTCTTC. This chain uses TRBV7-2 with TRBJ2-1, with 11 bases aligning to TRBD2. Trimming took 8 bases from V and 4 from J; bases not matched to a gene: 7. CDR1 and CDR2 from the germline V gene are SGHTA and FQGNSA. This CDR3 has 15 residues. Combining the CDR3 with reference TRBV7-2 and TRBJ2-1 gives the whole variable domain GAGVSQSPSNKVTEKGKDVELRCDPISGHTALYWYRQSLGQGLEFLIYFQGNSAPDKSGLPSDRFSAERTGGSVSTLTIQRTQQEDSAVYLCASSTTSGGYNEQFFGPGTRLTVL.

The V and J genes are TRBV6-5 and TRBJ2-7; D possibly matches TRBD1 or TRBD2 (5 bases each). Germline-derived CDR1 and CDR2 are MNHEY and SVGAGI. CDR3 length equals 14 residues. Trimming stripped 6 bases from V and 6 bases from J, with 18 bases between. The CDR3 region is CASRRTETGGEQYF. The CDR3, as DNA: TGTGCCAGCAGAAGGACGGAAACAGGAGGCGAGCAGTACTTC.

The CDR3 sequence is CASSLDRPNQETQYF. The CDR3, as DNA: TGCGCCAGCAGCTTGGACAGGCCCAACCAAGAGACCCAGTACTTC. The J gene is TRBJ2-5, the V gene TRBV5-1, with D perhaps matching TRBD1 (5 bases). The CDR3 loop spans 15 amino acids. The germline CDR1 and CDR2 sequences are SGHRS and YFSETQ. Trimming stripped 0 bases from V and 0 bases from J, with 9 bases between.

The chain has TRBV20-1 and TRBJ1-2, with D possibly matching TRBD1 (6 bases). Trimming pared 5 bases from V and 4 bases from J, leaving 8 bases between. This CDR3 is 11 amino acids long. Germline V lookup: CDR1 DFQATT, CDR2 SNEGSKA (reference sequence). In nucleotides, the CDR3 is TGCAGTGCTTCGGGGGCCTATGGCTACACCTTC. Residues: CSASGAYGYTF.

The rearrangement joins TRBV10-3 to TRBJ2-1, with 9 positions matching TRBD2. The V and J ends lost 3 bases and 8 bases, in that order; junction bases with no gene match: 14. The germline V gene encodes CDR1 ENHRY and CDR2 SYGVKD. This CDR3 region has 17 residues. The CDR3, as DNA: TGTGCCATCAGTGATGGCGGGGGGGCCAAAATACGAGATGAGCAGTTCTTC. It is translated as CAISDGGGAKIRDEQFF.

The CDR3 sequence is CASSQGRGGSYEQYF. CDR3 DNA: TGCGCCAGCAGCCAAGGACGGGGGGGCTCCTACGAGCAGTACTTC. The V and J genes are TRBV4-1 and TRBJ2-7; 8 bases map to TRBD2. Unmatched junction bases numbered 2, after V lost 1 base and J lost 0 bases. Germline V gene lookup returns CDR1 MGHRA and CDR2 YSYEKL. This CDR3 is 15 amino acids long.

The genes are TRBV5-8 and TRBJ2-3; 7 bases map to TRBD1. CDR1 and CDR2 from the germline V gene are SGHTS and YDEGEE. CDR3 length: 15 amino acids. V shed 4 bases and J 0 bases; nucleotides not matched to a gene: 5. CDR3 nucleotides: TGTGCCAGCAGCCCAAGGACAGGTAGCACAGATACGCAGTATTTT. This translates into CASSPRTGSTDTQYF.

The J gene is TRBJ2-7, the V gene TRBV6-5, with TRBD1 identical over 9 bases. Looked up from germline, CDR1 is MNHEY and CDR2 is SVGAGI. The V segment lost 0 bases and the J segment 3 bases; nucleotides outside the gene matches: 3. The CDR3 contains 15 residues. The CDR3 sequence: CASSYSGTGFYEQYF. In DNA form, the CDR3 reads TGTGCCAGCAGTTACTCCGGGACAGGGTTCTACGAGCAGTACTTC.

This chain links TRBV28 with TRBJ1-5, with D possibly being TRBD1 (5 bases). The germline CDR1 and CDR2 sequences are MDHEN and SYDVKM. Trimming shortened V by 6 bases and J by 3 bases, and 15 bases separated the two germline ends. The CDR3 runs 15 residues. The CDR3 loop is CASRHRDGLNQPQHF. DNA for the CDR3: TGTGCCAGCAGGCACCGGGACGGCCTCAATCAGCCCCAGCATTTT.

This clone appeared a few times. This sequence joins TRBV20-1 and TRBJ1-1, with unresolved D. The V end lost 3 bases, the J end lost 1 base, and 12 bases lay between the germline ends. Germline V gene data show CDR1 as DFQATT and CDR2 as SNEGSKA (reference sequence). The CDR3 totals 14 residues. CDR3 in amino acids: CSASFAGPNTEAFF. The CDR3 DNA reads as TGCAGTGCTAGTTTCGCGGGTCCGAACACTGAAGCTTTCTTT.

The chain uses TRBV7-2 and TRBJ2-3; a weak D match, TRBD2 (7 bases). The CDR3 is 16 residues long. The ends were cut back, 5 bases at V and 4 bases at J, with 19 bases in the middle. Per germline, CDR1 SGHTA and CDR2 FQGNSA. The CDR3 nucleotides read TGTGCCAGCAGCCCCGCCCCGGGGGGCCGGGCAGATACGCAGTATTTT. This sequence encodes CASSPAPGGRADTQYF.

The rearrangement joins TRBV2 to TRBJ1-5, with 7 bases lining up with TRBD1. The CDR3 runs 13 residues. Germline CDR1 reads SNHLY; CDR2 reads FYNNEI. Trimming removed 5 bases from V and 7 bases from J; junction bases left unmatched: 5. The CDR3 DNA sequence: TGTGCCAGCAGTTGGCAGGGGGGCCAGCCCCAGCATTTT. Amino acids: CASSWQGGQPQHF.

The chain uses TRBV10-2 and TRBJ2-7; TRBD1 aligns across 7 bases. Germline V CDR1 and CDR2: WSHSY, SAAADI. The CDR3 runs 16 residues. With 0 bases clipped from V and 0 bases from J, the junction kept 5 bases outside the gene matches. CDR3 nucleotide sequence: TGCGCCAGCAGTGAGTCTAGGGGGCTGGGCTCCTACGAGCAGTACTTC. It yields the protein CASSESRGLGSYEQYF.

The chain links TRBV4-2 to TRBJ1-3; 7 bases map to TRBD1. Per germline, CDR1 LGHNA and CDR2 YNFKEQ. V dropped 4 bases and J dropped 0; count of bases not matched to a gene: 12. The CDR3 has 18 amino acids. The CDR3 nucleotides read TGTGCCAGCAGCCTTAACTTACAGGGGCCGACCTCTGGAAACACCATATATTTT. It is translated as CASSLNLQGPTSGNTIYF.